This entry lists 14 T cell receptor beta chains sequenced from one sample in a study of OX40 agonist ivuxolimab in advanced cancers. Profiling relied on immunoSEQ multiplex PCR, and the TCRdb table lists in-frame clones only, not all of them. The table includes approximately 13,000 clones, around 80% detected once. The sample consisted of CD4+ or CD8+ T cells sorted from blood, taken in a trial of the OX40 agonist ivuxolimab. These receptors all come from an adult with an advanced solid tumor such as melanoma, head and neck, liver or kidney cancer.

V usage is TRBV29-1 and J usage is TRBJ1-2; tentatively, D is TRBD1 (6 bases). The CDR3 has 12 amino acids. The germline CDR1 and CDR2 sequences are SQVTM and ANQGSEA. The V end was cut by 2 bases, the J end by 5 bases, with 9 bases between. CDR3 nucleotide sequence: TGCAGCGTTGAACGGGGGGCTTATGGCTACACCTTC. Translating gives CSVERGAYGYTF.

The CDR3 is CATSRDINVEKLFF. DNA of the CDR3: TGTGCCACCAGCAGAGATATAAATGTCGAAAAACTGTTTTTT. The chain carries TRBV15 and TRBJ1-4; the D is unclear. This CDR3 is built from 14 residues. Looked up from germline, CDR1 is LNHNV and CDR2 is YYDKDF (reference sequence). V was pared by 0 bases and J by 8 bases, with 10 bases between.

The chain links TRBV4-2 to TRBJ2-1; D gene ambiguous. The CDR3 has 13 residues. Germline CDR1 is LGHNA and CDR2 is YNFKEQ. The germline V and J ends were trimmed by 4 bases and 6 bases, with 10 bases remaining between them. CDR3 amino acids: CASSLETTNEQFF. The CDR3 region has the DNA TGTGCCAGCAGCCTTGAGACAACCAATGAGCAGTTCTTC.

CDR3 sequence: CASSLPTGPSDYGYTF. CDR3 coding DNA: TGCGCCAGCAGCTTGCCGACAGGCCCCTCAGATTATGGCTACACCTTC. The chain combines TRBV5-1 with TRBJ1-2; maybe TRBD1 (6 bases). The CDR3 covers 16 residues. The V gene's germline CDR1 is SGHRS and CDR2 YFSETQ. The V and J ends lost 1 base and 5 bases respectively, with 18 bases between them.

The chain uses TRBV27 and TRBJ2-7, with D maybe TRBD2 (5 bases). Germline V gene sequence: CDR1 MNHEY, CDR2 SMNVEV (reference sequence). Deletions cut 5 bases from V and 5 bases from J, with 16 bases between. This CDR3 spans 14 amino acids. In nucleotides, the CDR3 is TGTGCCAGCAGTCTCGATCGGGGTAAGGACGAGCAGTACTTC. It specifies CASSLDRGKDEQYF.

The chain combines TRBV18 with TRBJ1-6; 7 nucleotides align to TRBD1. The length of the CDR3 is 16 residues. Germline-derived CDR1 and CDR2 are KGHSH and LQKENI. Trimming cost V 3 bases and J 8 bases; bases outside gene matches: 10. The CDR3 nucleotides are TGTGCCAGCTCACCCTCCCGGACAGGTCCGGATTCACCCCTCCACTTT. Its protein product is CASSPSRTGPDSPLHF.

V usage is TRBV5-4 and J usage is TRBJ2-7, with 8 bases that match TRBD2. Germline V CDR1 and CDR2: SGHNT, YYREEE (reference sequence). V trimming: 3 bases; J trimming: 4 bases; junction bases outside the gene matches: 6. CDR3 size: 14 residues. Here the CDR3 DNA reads TGTGCCAGCAGCTATAGCGGGATCGGATACGAGCAGTACTTC. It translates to CASSYSGIGYEQYF.

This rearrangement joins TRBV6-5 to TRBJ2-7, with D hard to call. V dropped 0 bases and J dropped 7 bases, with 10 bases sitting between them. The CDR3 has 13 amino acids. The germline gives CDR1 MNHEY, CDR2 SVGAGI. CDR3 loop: CASSYSSKGEQYF. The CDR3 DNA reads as TGTGCCAGCAGTTACTCGAGTAAAGGGGAGCAGTACTTC.

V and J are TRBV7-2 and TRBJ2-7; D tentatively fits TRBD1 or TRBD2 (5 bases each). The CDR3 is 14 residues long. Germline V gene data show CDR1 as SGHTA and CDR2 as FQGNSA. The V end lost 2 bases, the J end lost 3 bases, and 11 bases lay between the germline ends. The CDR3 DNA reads TGTGCCAGCAGCTTAAGCAGGGACGGCTACGAGCAGTACTTC. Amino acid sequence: CASSLSRDGYEQYF.

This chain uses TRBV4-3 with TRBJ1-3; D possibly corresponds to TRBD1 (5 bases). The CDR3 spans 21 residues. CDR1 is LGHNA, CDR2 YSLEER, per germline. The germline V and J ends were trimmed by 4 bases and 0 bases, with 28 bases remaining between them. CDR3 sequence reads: CASSLTLGGTSRGSSGNTIYF. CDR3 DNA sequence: TGCGCCAGCAGCCTAACCCTCGGGGGGACCTCGCGAGGATCCTCTGGAAACACCATATATTTT.

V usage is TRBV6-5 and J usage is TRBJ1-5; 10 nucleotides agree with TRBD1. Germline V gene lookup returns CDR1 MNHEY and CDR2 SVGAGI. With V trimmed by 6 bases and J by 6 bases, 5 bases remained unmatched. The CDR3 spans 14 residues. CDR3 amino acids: CASSAGTGVQPQHF. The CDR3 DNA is TGTGCCAGCAGCGCCGGGACAGGGGTTCAGCCCCAGCATTTT.

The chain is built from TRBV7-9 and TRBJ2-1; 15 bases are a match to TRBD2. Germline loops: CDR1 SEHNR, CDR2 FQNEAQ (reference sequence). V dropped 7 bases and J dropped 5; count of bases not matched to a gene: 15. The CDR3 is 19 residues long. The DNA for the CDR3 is TGTGCCAGCATCCCTGGACTAGCGGGGGGGCCTTTAAGACACAATGAGCAGTTCTTC. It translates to CASIPGLAGGPLRHNEQFF. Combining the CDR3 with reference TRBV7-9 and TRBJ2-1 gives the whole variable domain DTGVSQNPRHKITKRGQNVTFRCDPISEHNRLYWYRQTLGQGPEFLTYFQNEAQLEKSRLLSDRFSAERPKGSFSTLEIQRTEQGDSAMYLCASIPGLAGGPLRHNEQFFGPGTRLTVL.

CDR3 sequence (DNA): TGTGCCAGCAGCGGACCTAGGGGCACAGATACGCAGTATTTT. Translated: CASSGPRGTDTQYF. V usage is TRBV9 and J usage is TRBJ2-3; D is undetermined. The CDR3 runs 14 residues. Germline loops: CDR1 SGDLS, CDR2 YYNGEE. The ends were cut back, 3 bases at V and 1 base at J, with 9 bases in the middle.

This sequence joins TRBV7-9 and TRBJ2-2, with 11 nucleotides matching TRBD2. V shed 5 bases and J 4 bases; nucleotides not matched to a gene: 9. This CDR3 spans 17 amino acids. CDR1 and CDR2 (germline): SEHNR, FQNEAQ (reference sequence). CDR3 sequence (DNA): TGTGCCAGCAGCCCGCCGGGACTAGCGGACCCCACCGGGGAGCTGTTTTTT. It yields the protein CASSPPGLADPTGELFF.